These 24 T cell receptor beta chains came from one sample sequenced in a study of blood T cell repertoires in COVID-19. Measured with immunoSEQ multiplex PCR; TCRdb has only the in-frame clones, and not every one. The table records about 75,000 clones, 70% to 90% of them present only once. Sequencing input: peripheral blood. The receptors come from a human donor in a cohort sampled during active COVID-19.

The chain links TRBV28 to TRBJ1-2, with TRBD1 matching 8 bases. This CDR3 region has 13 residues. Germline loops: CDR1 MDHEN, CDR2 SYDVKM. V was clipped by 8 bases and J by 4 bases; unmatched bases: 6. CDR3 residues: CASYDRGGYGYTF. CDR3 coding DNA: TGTGCCAGCTACGACAGGGGAGGCTATGGCTACACCTTC.

The table lists this clone with a count of one. This chain connects TRBV19 to TRBJ2-1, with 10 nucleotides matching TRBD1. The germline V gene has CDR1 LNHDA and CDR2 SQIVND (reference sequence). CDR3 size: 18 residues. V shed 6 bases and J 3 bases; nucleotides not matched to a gene: 14. The CDR3: CASRTGGGLSGFYNEQFF. The CDR3 DNA sequence: TGTGCCAGTAGGACAGGGGGCGGATTATCGGGGTTCTACAATGAGCAGTTCTTC.

The gene calls are TRBV18 and TRBJ2-5; 8 nucleotides line up with TRBD1. Per the germline V gene, CDR1 is KGHSH and CDR2 is LQKENI. The CDR3 is 15 amino acids. J was trimmed by 1 base and V by 6 bases; bases with no gene match: 7. The CDR3 coding sequence is TGTGCCAGCTCCCAGACAGGGGTAACCCAAGAGACCCAGTACTTC. It translates to CASSQTGVTQETQYF.

The V and J genes are TRBV11-2 and TRBJ1-1; D not certain. There are 13 residues in the CDR3. The V end was cut by 1 base, the J end by 8 bases, with 11 bases between. CDR1 is SGHAT, CDR2 FQNNGV, per germline. The CDR3 bases are TGTGCCAGCAGCTTAGCGACGGACTTAGAAGCTTTCTTT. It is translated as CASSLATDLEAFF.

The chain is built from TRBV23-1 and TRBJ2-2; 8 bases map to TRBD1. TRBV23-1 is sorted into the ORF group, with uncertain function. The ends lost 6 bases at V and 4 bases at J; junction bases unmatched: 10. The CDR3 spans 16 residues. The CDR3 sequence: CASSQPGQETTGELFF. The CDR3 nucleotides read TGCGCCAGCAGCCAACCGGGACAGGAAACCACCGGGGAGCTGTTTTTT.

This clone was seen only once. This chain links TRBV30 with TRBJ1-5, with D maybe TRBD1 (6 bases). This CDR3 is built from 13 residues. The germline V gene encodes CDR1 GTSNPN and CDR2 SVGIG (reference sequence). Trimming cost V 4 bases and J 1 base, with 8 bases left between them. The CDR3 DNA is TGTGCCTGGAATCAGGGGAGCAATCAGCCCCAGCATTTT. Its protein product is CAWNQGSNQPQHF.

V is TRBV5-6 and J is TRBJ2-3; TRBD1 matches 7 bases. Germline lookup yields CDR1 SGHDT and CDR2 YYEEEE. V was pared by 4 bases and J by 1 base, with 6 bases of the junction left unmatched. The CDR3 extends over 15 amino acids. CDR3 DNA: TGTGCCAGCAGCACACAGGGGATCGGCACAGATACGCAGTATTTT. Protein product: CASSTQGIGTDTQYF.

V and J are TRBV19 and TRBJ1-5, with TRBD1 identical over 9 bases. In germline, CDR1 is LNHDA, CDR2 SQIVND (reference sequence). The V segment lost 7 bases and the J segment 7 bases; nucleotides outside the gene matches: 14. The CDR3 spans 16 residues. This CDR3 reads CASTKTGTGRWQPQHF. In DNA, the CDR3 is TGTGCCAGTACCAAAACCGGGACAGGGAGGTGGCAGCCCCAGCATTTT.

This clone was recorded only once. The V and J genes are TRBV2 and TRBJ2-7; the D gene is possibly TRBD1 (5 bases). Trimming cost V 11 bases and J 3 bases, with 11 bases left between them. Germline CDR1 is SNHLY and CDR2 is FYNNEI. The CDR3 sequence is 11 residues long. The CDR3 sequence: CACSQGYEQYF. The DNA of the CDR3 is TGTGCCTGCTCGCAGGGCTACGAGCAGTACTTC.

This clone was counted at least ten times. The chain couples TRBV7-2 to TRBJ1-6; 8 bases are shared with TRBD1. The CDR3 consists of 15 residues. Germline CDR1 and CDR2: SGHTA and FQGNSA. The V and J ends lost 5 bases and 9 bases, in that order; junction bases with no gene match: 9. The CDR3 nucleotides are TGTGCCAGCAGCCCCACGTCAGGGGGCGGTTCACCCCTCCACTTT. Protein: CASSPTSGGGSPLHF.

The chain recombines TRBV6-5 with TRBJ1-5; D remains unclear. The germline CDR1 and CDR2 sequences are MNHEY and SVGAGI. The CDR3 runs 14 residues. Trimming left V 6 bases short and J 3 bases short, with 12 bases between. The CDR3: CASRGSGNNQPQHF. In DNA, the CDR3 is TGTGCCAGCAGAGGGTCGGGGAACAATCAGCCCCAGCATTTT.

CDR3 residues: CASSLVGGGREKLFF. The CDR3 DNA sequence: TGTGCCAGCAGCTTAGTAGGAGGGGGCCGAGAAAAACTGTTTTTT. This chain links TRBV7-6 with TRBJ1-4; 7 bases fit TRBD1. The ends lost 1 base at V and 8 bases at J; junction bases unmatched: 7. The CDR3 length is 15 residues. Germline lookup yields CDR1 SGHVS and CDR2 FNYEAQ.

This chain connects TRBV7-9 to TRBJ1-3; no definite D call. The CDR3 is made up of 14 amino acids. From germline, CDR1 is SEHNR and CDR2 FQNEAQ (reference sequence). V was trimmed by 2 bases and J by 0 bases, leaving 5 bases between them. The chain's CDR3 is CASSLSSSGNTIYF. The DNA for the CDR3 is TGTGCCAGCAGCTTATCCTCCTCTGGAAACACCATATATTTT. Variable domain in full (rest from reference TRBV7-9 and TRBJ1-3): DTGVSQNPRHKITKRGQNVTFRCDPISEHNRLYWYRQTLGQGPEFLTYFQNEAQLEKSRLLSDRFSAERPKGSFSTLEIQRTEQGDSAMYLCASSLSSSGNTIYFGEGSWLTVV.

The chain combines TRBV6-5 with TRBJ1-4, with TRBD1 matching over 10 bases. J lost 5 bases, V lost 7 bases, and 4 bases had no gene match. This CDR3 region has 14 residues. The germline CDR1 and CDR2 sequences are MNHEY and SVGAGI. DNA for the CDR3: TGTGCCAGCAAAGTGACAGGGGGCAATGAAAAACTGTTTTTT. Its translation is CASKVTGGNEKLFF.

This CDR3 reads CASSSPSGSYNEQFF. As DNA, the CDR3 is TGTGCCAGCAGCAGCCCTAGCGGGAGCTACAATGAGCAGTTCTTC. The chain uses TRBV3-1 (or the pseudogene TRBV3-2) and TRBJ2-1; 10 bases line up with TRBD2. Losses at the gene ends were 5 bases for V and 3 bases for J; bases not matched to a gene: 4. CDR1 LGHDT and CDR2 YNNKEL come from the germline V gene (reference sequence). The CDR3 extends over 15 amino acids.

This chain links TRBV28 with TRBJ2-7, with TRBD1 as a possible D gene (5 bases). This CDR3 spans 13 amino acids. The germline V gene has CDR1 MDHEN and CDR2 SYDVKM. Trimming removed 3 bases from V and 1 base from J, with 7 bases in between. The CDR3 reads CASSFGHSYEQYF. The CDR3 DNA follows: TGTGCCAGCAGTTTTGGACATTCCTACGAGCAGTACTTC.

This chain uses TRBV4-1 with TRBJ2-1; weak D call: TRBD1 (5 bases). This CDR3 is built from 14 residues. V dropped 3 bases and J dropped 3 bases, with 9 bases sitting between them. Germline V gene lookup returns CDR1 MGHRA and CDR2 YSYEKL. The CDR3, as DNA: TGCGCCAGCAGCCACTTCAGGGTCTACAATGAGCAGTTCTTC. This translates into CASSHFRVYNEQFF.

This sequence joins TRBV6-4 and TRBJ1-2, with D possibly being TRBD1 (5 bases). In germline, CDR1 is MRHNA, CDR2 SNTAGT. The CDR3 extends over 13 amino acids. The V gene lost 4 bases and the J gene lost 2 bases, with 8 bases spanning the gap. CDR3 DNA: TGTGCCAGCAGTGGGCGGACAAACTATGGCTACACCTTC. Residues: CASSGRTNYGYTF.

The V gene is TRBV11-2, the J gene TRBJ1-2; TRBD1 matches 7 bases. Germline V lookup: CDR1 SGHAT, CDR2 FQNNGV. The CDR3 spans 15 residues. V gave up 5 bases and J gave up 7 bases; unmatched junction bases: 13. CDR3 in amino acids: CASSPNWQGEAGYTF. Written as DNA, the CDR3 is TGTGCCAGCAGCCCTAATTGGCAGGGGGAGGCTGGCTACACCTTC.

This clone has a single count. The rearrangement uses TRBV7-2 and TRBJ2-1; the match to TRBD2 covers 11 bases. The germline V gene has CDR1 SGHTA and CDR2 FQGNSA. This CDR3 region has 17 residues. V was pared by 1 base and J by 4 bases, with 6 bases of the junction left unmatched. The CDR3, as DNA: TGTGCCAGCAGCTTAGGGGCTAGCGGGGGGCGGTACAATGAGCAGTTCTTC. It yields the protein CASSLGASGGRYNEQFF.

This rearrangement joins TRBV7-2 to TRBJ2-7; 8 bases are shared with TRBD2. There are 14 residues in the CDR3. Unmatched junction bases numbered 10, after V lost 6 bases and J lost 6 bases. Per the germline V gene, CDR1 is SGHTA and CDR2 is FQGNSA. The CDR3 nucleotides are TGTGCCAGCAGGCGGCGGACTAGCTGGGGCGAGCAGTACTTC. Its protein product is CASRRRTSWGEQYF.

V is TRBV3-1 (or the pseudogene TRBV3-2) and J is TRBJ2-5; 10 nucleotides align to TRBD2. Germline loops: CDR1 LGHDT, CDR2 YNNKEL (reference sequence). CDR3 length: 19 amino acids. The ends lost 6 bases at V and 2 bases at J; junction bases unmatched: 18. CDR3 residues: CASSILAGAVLAEQETQYF. The CDR3, as DNA: TGTGCCAGCAGTATCCTAGCGGGAGCTGTCCTTGCCGAACAAGAGACCCAGTACTTC.

The chain combines TRBV7-9 with TRBJ2-6; D is undetermined. CDR3 length: 15 residues. From germline, CDR1 is SEHNR and CDR2 FQNEAQ (reference sequence). The V and J ends lost 1 base and 0 bases respectively, with 4 bases between them. The CDR3 DNA reads TGTGCCAGCAGCTTAGATCTCTCTGGGGCCAACGTCCTGACTTTC. This gives the protein CASSLDLSGANVLTF.

V usage is TRBV5-1 and J usage is TRBJ1-6; 11 bases agree with TRBD1. Trimming removed 4 bases from V and 10 bases from J; junction bases left unmatched: 7. The CDR3 has 15 amino acids. From germline, CDR1 is SGHRS and CDR2 YFSETQ. Here the CDR3 DNA reads TGCGCCAGCAGCATAGGGACAGGGGGTATGTCACCCCTCCACTTT. It specifies CASSIGTGGMSPLHF.